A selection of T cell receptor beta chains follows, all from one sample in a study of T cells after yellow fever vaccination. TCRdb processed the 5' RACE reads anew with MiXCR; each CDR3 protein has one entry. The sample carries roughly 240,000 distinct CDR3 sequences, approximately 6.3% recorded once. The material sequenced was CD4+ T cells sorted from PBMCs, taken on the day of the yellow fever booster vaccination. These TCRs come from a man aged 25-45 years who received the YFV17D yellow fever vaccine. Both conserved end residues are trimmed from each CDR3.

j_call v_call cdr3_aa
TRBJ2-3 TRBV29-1 SVEGTRTTATQY
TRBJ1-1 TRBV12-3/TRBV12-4 ASSGGGSFVSEAF
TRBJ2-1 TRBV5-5 ASSPGQGGYNEQF
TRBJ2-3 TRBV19 ASSTLRSPWADTQY
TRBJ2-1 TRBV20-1 SARDFWSSGRAEQF
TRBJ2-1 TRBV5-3 ARSSNGQSSYNEQF
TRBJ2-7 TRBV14 ASSLFGQGISYEQY
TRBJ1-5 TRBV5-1 ASSLGSGNQPQH
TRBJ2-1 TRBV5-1 ASSLAGTVPTPEQF
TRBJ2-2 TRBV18 ASSPLGLVITGELF
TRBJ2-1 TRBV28 ASSRDFRSNEQF
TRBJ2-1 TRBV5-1 ASSRDSYNEQF
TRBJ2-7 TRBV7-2 ASNLVGGLGEQY
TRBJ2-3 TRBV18 ASSRDRDSQY
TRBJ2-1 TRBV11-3 ASSPGTSGIVSEQF
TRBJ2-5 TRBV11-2 ASRTRTAELGETQY
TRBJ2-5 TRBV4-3 ASSQDLQETQY
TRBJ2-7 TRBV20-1 SARGGTRITYEQY
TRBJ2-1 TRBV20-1 SAHPIAGYNEQF
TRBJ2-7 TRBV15 ATSREQGRGYEQY
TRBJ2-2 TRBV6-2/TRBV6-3 ASSSGSRAGYTGELF
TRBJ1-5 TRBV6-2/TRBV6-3 ASSRDRDQPQH
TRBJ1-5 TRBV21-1 ASSNWNNQHQPQH
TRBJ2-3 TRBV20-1 SARARTDTQY
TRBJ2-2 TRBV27 AIKSLAGGEAGELF
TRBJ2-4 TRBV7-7 ASSPNPGNIQY
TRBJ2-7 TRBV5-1 ASSLGQGAIYEQY
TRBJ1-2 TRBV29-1 SVGGGDRGYT
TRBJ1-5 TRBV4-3 ASSQDLGVDQPQH
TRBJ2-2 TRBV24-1 ATKRTGETGELF
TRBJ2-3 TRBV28 ASSVSVEDTQY
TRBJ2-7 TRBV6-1 ASSTRTSGTYEQY
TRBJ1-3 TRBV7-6 ASSLESTAGGYHSGNTIY
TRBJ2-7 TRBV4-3 ASSRTSDYEQY
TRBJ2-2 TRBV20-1 SALRENTGELF
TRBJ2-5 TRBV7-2 ASSFSRQETQY
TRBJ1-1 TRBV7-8 ASRLRTGAMNTEAF
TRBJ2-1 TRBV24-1 ATSDPVGVAGTYNEQF
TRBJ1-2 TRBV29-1 SVEDLRAGYT
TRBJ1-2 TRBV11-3 ASRRSVDRDSYT
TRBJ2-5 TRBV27 ASSPSAPETQY
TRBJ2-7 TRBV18 ASSPPGGLVEQY
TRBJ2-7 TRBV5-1 ASSFSGFAYEQY
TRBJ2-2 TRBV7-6 ASSSSPGTGELF
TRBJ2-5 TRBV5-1 ASSSEFQETQY
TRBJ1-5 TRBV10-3 AISDSNQPQH
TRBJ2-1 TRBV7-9 ASSYGGLAVSYNEQF
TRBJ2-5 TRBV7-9 ASRTYPARETQY
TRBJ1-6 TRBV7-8 ASRRNNSPLH
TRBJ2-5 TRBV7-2 ASSLFWQETQY
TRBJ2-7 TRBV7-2 ASSSGPVSYEQY